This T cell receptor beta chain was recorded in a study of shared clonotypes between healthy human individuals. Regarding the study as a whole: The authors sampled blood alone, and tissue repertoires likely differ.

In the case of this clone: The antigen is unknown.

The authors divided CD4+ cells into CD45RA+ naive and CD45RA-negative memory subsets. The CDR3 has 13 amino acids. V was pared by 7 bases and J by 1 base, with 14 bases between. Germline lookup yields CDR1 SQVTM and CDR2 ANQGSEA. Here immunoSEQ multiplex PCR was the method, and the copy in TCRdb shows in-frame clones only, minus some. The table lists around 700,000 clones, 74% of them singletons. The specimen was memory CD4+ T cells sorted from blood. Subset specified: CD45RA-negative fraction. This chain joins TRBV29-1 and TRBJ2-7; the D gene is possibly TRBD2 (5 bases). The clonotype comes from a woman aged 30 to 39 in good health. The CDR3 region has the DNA TGCAGCGCAGCGGACTTGATATCCTACGAGCAGTACTTC. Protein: CSAADLISYEQYF.